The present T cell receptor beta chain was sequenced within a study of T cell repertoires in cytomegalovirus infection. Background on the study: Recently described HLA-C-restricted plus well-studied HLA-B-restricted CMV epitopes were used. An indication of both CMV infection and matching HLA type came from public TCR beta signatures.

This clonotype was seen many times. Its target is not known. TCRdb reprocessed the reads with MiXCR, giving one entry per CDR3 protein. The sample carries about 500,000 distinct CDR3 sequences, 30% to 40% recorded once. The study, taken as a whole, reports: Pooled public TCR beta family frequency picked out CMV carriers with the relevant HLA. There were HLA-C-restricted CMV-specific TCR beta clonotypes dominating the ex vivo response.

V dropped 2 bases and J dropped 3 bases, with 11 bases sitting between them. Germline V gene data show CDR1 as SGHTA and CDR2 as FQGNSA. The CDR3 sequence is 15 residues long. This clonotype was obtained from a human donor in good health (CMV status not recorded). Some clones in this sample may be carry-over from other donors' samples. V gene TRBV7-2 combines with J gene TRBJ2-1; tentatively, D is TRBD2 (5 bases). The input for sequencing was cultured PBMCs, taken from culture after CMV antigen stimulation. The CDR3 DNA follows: TGTGCCAGCAGCTTACGGGAACTAATCTACAATGAGCAGTTCTTC. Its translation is CASSLRELIYNEQFF.